Listed below are T cell receptor beta chains from one sample, sequenced in a study of blood T cell repertoires in COVID-19. Here immunoSEQ multiplex PCR was the method, and the copy in TCRdb shows in-frame clones only, minus some. The sample holds more than 85,000 clones, just over 85% seen once. Sequences were obtained from PBMCs or T cells enriched from blood (not recorded which). These receptor sequences come from a woman between 50 and 59 years old who had recovered from COVID-19. Both conserved end residues are part of each CDR3. D genes are given only for firm matches. Only some rows state a clone size, as once, few, many or a class for expanded clones.

abundance	d_gene	v_gene	j_gene	CDR3nt	CDR3aa
NA	NA	TRBV6-2/TRBV6-3	TRBJ1-6	TGTGCCAGCAGTTACTCATGGGACTCGGGATCACCCCTCCACTTT	CASSYSWDSGSPLHF
few	TRBD1	TRBV5-1	TRBJ1-2	TGCGCCAGCAGCTCTCCGGGACAGCCTAACTATGGCTACACCTTC	CASSSPGQPNYGYTF
NA	TRBD1	TRBV24-1	TRBJ2-5	TGTGCCACCAGTGATTTGACCCCTGGACAGGGGATAGAGACCCAGTACTTC	CATSDLTPGQGIETQYF
NA	NA	TRBV5-1	TRBJ1-1	TGCGCCAGCAGCTCGGGTACAGGGTACACTGAAGCTTTCTTT	CASSSGTGYTEAFF
NA	NA	TRBV7-6	TRBJ2-5	TGTGCCAGCAGCTTAGCGCGATCAGGGGTGGAGACCCAGTACTTC	CASSLARSGVETQYF
once	NA	TRBV6-2/TRBV6-3	TRBJ2-4	TGTGCCAGCAGTTACGCTCGCGGTGGCGTAAACATTCAGTACTTC	CASSYARGGVNIQYF
NA	NA	TRBV21-1	TRBJ1-5	TGTGCCAGCAGCAAAAAGAGTCCGACAGGGATACATAGCAATCAGCCCCAGCATTTT	CASSKKSPTGIHSNQPQHF
NA	TRBD1	TRBV6-5	TRBJ1-2	TGTGCCAGCAGTCCCGGACAGGGCGGCTACACCTTC	CASSPGQGGYTF
NA	TRBD1	TRBV10-3	TRBJ2-1	TGTGCCATCAGACAGGGGGATGAGCAGTTCTTC	CAIRQGDEQFF
few	NA	TRBV7-9	TRBJ1-4	TGTGCCAGCAGCCTCCCAGGGCCCGTCACCGTGGAACTGTTTTTT	CASSLPGPVTVELFF
NA	TRBD2	TRBV10-3	TRBJ2-1	TGTGCCATCAGTGTTCTCCAGTGGACTAGCGGGGACCTACGGTACAATGAGCAGTTCTTC	CAISVLQWTSGDLRYNEQFF
NA	TRBD1	TRBV18	TRBJ2-7	TGTGCCAGCTCACCACTAACAGGGGCCTACGAGCAGTACTTC	CASSPLTGAYEQYF
NA	TRBD1	TRBV5-4	TRBJ2-7	TGTGCCAGCAGCGTTCGGACAGGGGATTCGGAAGAGCAGTACTTC	CASSVRTGDSEEQYF
once	TRBD1	TRBV4-1	TRBJ2-7	TGCGCCAGCAGCCAAGTTGCCAGGGGGCTCCACGAGCAGTACTTC	CASSQVARGLHEQYF
NA	TRBD1	TRBV2	TRBJ2-7	TGTGCCAGCAGTGTAGTTGATCCGACAGGGGGAGAGCAGTACTTC	CASSVVDPTGGEQYF
NA	TRBD2	TRBV7-2	TRBJ2-1	TGTGCCAGCAGCTTAACCGGGACTAGCGGTATGGGTGAGCAGTTCTTC	CASSLTGTSGMGEQFF
NA	NA	TRBV27	TRBJ2-7	TGTGCCAGCAGTCCCTTCCTTTACTACGAGCAGTACTTC	CASSPFLYYEQYF
NA	NA	TRBV28	TRBJ2-7	TGTGCCAGCAGTTTACTCGGGAGTCCAGCCGAGCAGTACTTC	CASSLLGSPAEQYF
NA	TRBD1	TRBV19	TRBJ2-5	TGTGCCAGTAGGCCAGGGGGCTCCCGAGGAGAGACCCAGTACTTC	CASRPGGSRGETQYF
NA	NA	TRBV29-1	TRBJ2-2	TGCAGCGTAACAGAGCCCATGAACACCGGGGAGCTGTTTTTT	CSVTEPMNTGELFF
NA	TRBD1	TRBV27	TRBJ2-7	TGTGCCAGCAGTCCGGCCCCGAGGACAGGATTACCCTACGAGCAGTACTTC	CASSPAPRTGLPYEQYF
NA	NA	TRBV28	TRBJ1-2	TGTGCCGGTGGTCCCAGCGAACCTAACTATGGCTACACCTTC	CAGGPSEPNYGYTF
NA	NA	TRBV10-1	TRBJ2-7	TGCGCCAGCCCTACCCCACCCGGAGAGGTTGGATACGAGCAGTACTTC	CASPTPPGEVGYEQYF
NA	NA	TRBV3-1/TRBV3-2	TRBJ2-1	TGTGCCAGCAGCCAAGCTGTAGTGTCTCCCTACAATGAGCAGTTCTTC	CASSQAVVSPYNEQFF
NA	NA	TRBV28	TRBJ1-5	TGTGCCAGCCGCCGGGGTTCCCAGCATTTT	CASRRGSQHF
NA	NA	TRBV7-9	TRBJ2-1	TGTGCCAGCAGTCCGCAGGGGTATGAGCAGTTCTTC	CASSPQGYEQFF
NA	NA	TRBV28	TRBJ1-1	TGTGCCAGCAGTTCTCCTATGAACACTGAAGCTTTCTTT	CASSSPMNTEAFF
once	NA	TRBV6-5	TRBJ1-5	TGTGCCAGCAGTTACTCTTCGGAGCAGCCCCAGCATTTT	CASSYSSEQPQHF
NA	NA	TRBV29-1	TRBJ2-7	TGCAGCGTTGAACTGGACAATTCCTACGAGCAGTACTTC	CSVELDNSYEQYF
NA	TRBD2	TRBV11-2	TRBJ2-1	TGTGCCAGCAGCCCCCGACTAGCGGGAGGGCCTTACGGGAACGAGCAGTTCTTC	CASSPRLAGGPYGNEQFF
NA	TRBD1	TRBV2	TRBJ2-7	TGTGCCAGCAGGGGGCCAGGGGGCGGCGAGCAGTACTTC	CASRGPGGGEQYF
NA	NA	TRBV28	TRBJ1-6	TGTGCCAGCACATACTCGGGTTCACCCCTCCACTTT	CASTYSGSPLHF
NA	TRBD2	TRBV19	TRBJ2-5	TGTGCCAGTAGTATAAGCGTTGGGCGGGGGGGCTGGTTGGAGACCCAGTACTTC	CASSISVGRGGWLETQYF
NA	TRBD2	TRBV3-1/TRBV3-2	TRBJ2-3	TGTGCCAGCAGCCAAGCCCGAAGGACTAGCGGGAGCTCAAATCCGCAGTATTTT	CASSQARRTSGSSNPQYF
NA	TRBD1	TRBV5-1	TRBJ2-1	TGCGCCAGCAGCCTGGGGACAGGGGCTTCCTACAATGAGCAGTTCTTC	CASSLGTGASYNEQFF
NA	TRBD1	TRBV5-5	TRBJ1-6	TGTGCCAGCAGCTCCCGGACAGGGACGACCCTCCACTTT	CASSSRTGTTLHF
NA	TRBD1	TRBV30	TRBJ2-7	TGTGCCTGGAGTGTACTGTGGGAAAGGACAGGGGGCTACGAGCAGTACTTC	CAWSVLWERTGGYEQYF
NA	NA	TRBV21-1	TRBJ1-6	TGTGCCAGCAGCAACGGCGTGACAGGGTACGATAATTCACCCCTCCACTTT	CASSNGVTGYDNSPLHF
few	NA	TRBV21-1	TRBJ2-5	TGTGCCAGCAGCCCCAGACCTCGGTCTTTAGACAGACCAGAGACCCAGTACTTC	CASSPRPRSLDRPETQYF
NA	TRBD2	TRBV24-1	TRBJ2-5	TGTGCCACCAGTGACTCGGGACTAGCGGGAGGGAAAGAGACCCAGTACTTC	CATSDSGLAGGKETQYF
NA	TRBD2	TRBV5-4	TRBJ2-2	TGTGCCAGCAGTTCTGGGCCACTAGCGGGGGGGCCGGACACCGGGGAGCTGTTTTTT	CASSSGPLAGGPDTGELFF
once	TRBD1	TRBV18	TRBJ2-1	TGTGCCAGCTCACCGGGGACAGGGGCCTACAATGAGCAGTTCTTC	CASSPGTGAYNEQFF
NA	NA	TRBV6-1	TRBJ1-5	TGTGCCAGCAGTGAAGAATGGACAGCTAACAATCAGCCCCAGCATTTT	CASSEEWTANNQPQHF
NA	NA	TRBV3-1/TRBV3-2	TRBJ1-5	TGTGCCAGCAGCCAAACAGGAAATCAGCCCCAGCATTTT	CASSQTGNQPQHF
NA	TRBD1	TRBV6-5	TRBJ2-1	TGTGCCAGCAGGATTCTTCGAACAGGGGTCACTGAGCAGTTCTTC	CASRILRTGVTEQFF
NA	TRBD2	TRBV5-6	TRBJ2-5	TGTGCCAGCAGGGCGGGACTAGCGGGAGTTTCAGAGACCCAGTACTTC	CASRAGLAGVSETQYF
NA	TRBD1	TRBV6-5	TRBJ2-1	TGTGCCAGCAGAGACCGGGACAGGAGAGGGGATGAGCAGTTCTTC	CASRDRDRRGDEQFF
NA	NA	TRBV28	TRBJ2-7	TGTGCCAGTACCTTAGCTATCCCCTACGAGCAGTACTTC	CASTLAIPYEQYF